The T cell receptor beta chain described here comes from a study of blood T cell repertoires in COVID-19. As for the study in general: There were acute and convalescent COVID-19 samples, and they came from the United States, Italy and Spain. Nucleic acid was either cDNA or gDNA, and it came from T cells, B-cell-depleted T cells, or PBMCs.

Under the authors' procedure: Amplification with reference gene primers provided the estimates of nucleated cell counts. The repertoire was sequenced with immunoSEQ multiplex PCR; TCRdb's copy has only in-frame clones and lacks some. D and trimming were read from the DNA, whereas the V and J calls and clone size are those reported in that table. The sample includes around 160,000 clones, roughly 76% of them seen just once. The CDR3 spans 13 residues. Germline V gives CDR1 SGHDT, CDR2 YYEEEE. Trimming pared 4 bases from V and 10 bases from J, leaving 15 bases between. The V and J genes are TRBV5-6 and TRBJ2-1; D may be TRBD1 (8 bases). The sample was peripheral blood. This TCR was sampled from a human donor with acute or convalescent COVID-19. The donor label of this sample is uncertain. The CDR3 bases are TGTGCCAGCAGCCCCAGGGGGCGGGGGGAGCAGTTCTTC. It specifies CASSPRGRGEQFF.